Listed below are T cell receptor beta chains from one sample, sequenced in a study of blood T cell repertoires in COVID-19. Assay: immunoSEQ multiplex PCR; the TCRdb copy retains only in-frame clones and omits some. The sample holds about half a million clones, roughly nine tenths seen once. The sequenced material came from PBMCs or T cells enriched from blood (not recorded which). These receptors were obtained from an older woman who had recovered from COVID-19. Both conserved end residues are part of each CDR3. Fields, in order: D gene, clone size, V gene, J gene, CDR3 DNA, CDR3 protein. A D gene is named only where the DNA matches it firmly. Rows may omit the clone size; those that give it use once, few, many or a size class.

D gene: TRBD2; clone size: -; V gene: TRBV9; J gene: TRBJ2-3; CDR3 DNA: TGTGCCAGCAGCGTCGGCGGGGGGGCAGCAGATACGCAGTATTTT; CDR3 protein: CASSVGGGAADTQYF
D gene: -; clone size: few; V gene: TRBV23-1; J gene: TRBJ1-5; CDR3 DNA: TGCGCCAGCAGTCAAGGCCCAGTGACACTTAGCAATCAGCCCCAGCATTTT; CDR3 protein: CASSQGPVTLSNQPQHF
D gene: -; clone size: once; V gene: TRBV10-3; J gene: TRBJ2-3; CDR3 DNA: TGTGCCATCAGGGCGGGTAGCACAGATACGCAGTATTTT; CDR3 protein: CAIRAGSTDTQYF
D gene: TRBD1; clone size: -; V gene: TRBV2; J gene: TRBJ1-2; CDR3 DNA: TGTGCCAGCAGTACCGGGACAGGGAGGGTCGGCTACACCTTC; CDR3 protein: CASSTGTGRVGYTF
D gene: TRBD1; clone size: -; V gene: TRBV29-1; J gene: TRBJ1-3; CDR3 DNA: TGCAGCGTTAGGGGGCGTCCCTCTGGAAACACCATATATTTT; CDR3 protein: CSVRGRPSGNTIYF
D gene: TRBD1; clone size: -; V gene: TRBV6-5; J gene: TRBJ1-3; CDR3 DNA: TGTGCCAGCAGTTACTTGACAGGGGGGAACACCATATATTTT; CDR3 protein: CASSYLTGGNTIYF
D gene: -; clone size: -; V gene: TRBV6-5; J gene: TRBJ1-2; CDR3 DNA: TGTGCCAGCACCCAAGTCTGGGGAGGGGACTATGGCTACACCTTC; CDR3 protein: CASTQVWGGDYGYTF
D gene: TRBD1; clone size: -; V gene: TRBV19; J gene: TRBJ2-7; CDR3 DNA: TGTGCCAGTACCGGCCCGGGACAGACCTACGAGCAGTACTTC; CDR3 protein: CASTGPGQTYEQYF
D gene: TRBD1; clone size: -; V gene: TRBV9; J gene: TRBJ1-2; CDR3 DNA: TGTGCCAGCACCGAGAGGGGACAGGGTTACGGCTACACCTTC; CDR3 protein: CASTERGQGYGYTF
D gene: -; clone size: -; V gene: TRBV2; J gene: TRBJ2-7; CDR3 DNA: TGTGCCAGCGCCCGGCTAGCGAGCTCCTACGAGCAGTACTTC; CDR3 protein: CASARLASSYEQYF
D gene: -; clone size: -; V gene: TRBV24-1; J gene: TRBJ2-3; CDR3 DNA: TGTGCCACCAGTGACCCTCGGTGGACAGATACGCAGTATTTT; CDR3 protein: CATSDPRWTDTQYF
D gene: TRBD2; clone size: -; V gene: TRBV4-1; J gene: TRBJ2-7; CDR3 DNA: TGCGCCAGCAGCCCCACTTTTCTAGCGGGGGACTCCTACGAGCAGTACTTC; CDR3 protein: CASSPTFLAGDSYEQYF
D gene: -; clone size: -; V gene: TRBV19; J gene: TRBJ1-1; CDR3 DNA: TGTGCCAGTAGTATTGGCGGACAGAGGAACACTGAAGCTTTCTTT; CDR3 protein: CASSIGGQRNTEAFF
D gene: -; clone size: -; V gene: TRBV6-1; J gene: TRBJ2-1; CDR3 DNA: TGTGCCAGCAGTGACCTCGGCGGCGAGGGAAACTACAATGAGCAGTTCTTC; CDR3 protein: CASSDLGGEGNYNEQFF
D gene: -; clone size: few; V gene: TRBV13; J gene: TRBJ1-5; CDR3 DNA: TGTGCCAGCAGCTTAGACAGGGATCAGCCCCAGCATTTT; CDR3 protein: CASSLDRDQPQHF
D gene: TRBD1; clone size: -; V gene: TRBV7-2; J gene: TRBJ1-5; CDR3 DNA: TGTGCCAGCAGCGAGGACAGGGGCAGTCAGCCCCAGCATTTT; CDR3 protein: CASSEDRGSQPQHF
D gene: TRBD1; clone size: once; V gene: TRBV11-2; J gene: TRBJ1-6; CDR3 DNA: TGTGCCAGTTCTACAGGGGGCAATTCACCCCTCCACTTT; CDR3 protein: CASSTGGNSPLHF
D gene: -; clone size: -; V gene: TRBV3-1/TRBV3-2; J gene: TRBJ1-3; CDR3 DNA: TGTGCCAGCAGCCAAGGTTGGGTTAGGGGAACTGGAAACACCATATATTTT; CDR3 protein: CASSQGWVRGTGNTIYF
D gene: TRBD2; clone size: -; V gene: TRBV5-1; J gene: TRBJ2-3; CDR3 DNA: TGCGCCAGCAGCCTACGACTAGCGGGGACTAGCACAGATACGCAGTATTTT; CDR3 protein: CASSLRLAGTSTDTQYF
D gene: TRBD2; clone size: -; V gene: TRBV6-6; J gene: TRBJ2-1; CDR3 DNA: TGTGCCAGCAGTTACGGGACTAGGGGATACAATGAGCAGTTCTTC; CDR3 protein: CASSYGTRGYNEQFF
D gene: -; clone size: -; V gene: TRBV28; J gene: TRBJ1-1; CDR3 DNA: TGTGCCAGCAACCCCCGGGGGGCGATCCCGGACACTGAAGCTTTCTTT; CDR3 protein: CASNPRGAIPDTEAFF
D gene: TRBD1; clone size: -; V gene: TRBV18; J gene: TRBJ1-2; CDR3 DNA: TGTGCCAGCTCACCTCAGGGGACAGACATTAACTATGGCTACACCTTC; CDR3 protein: CASSPQGTDINYGYTF
D gene: TRBD1; clone size: -; V gene: TRBV14; J gene: TRBJ2-2; CDR3 DNA: TGTGCCAGCAGCCAAGAAAAATTACAGGGGATCGACACCGGGGAGCTGTTTTTT; CDR3 protein: CASSQEKLQGIDTGELFF
D gene: -; clone size: -; V gene: TRBV6-1; J gene: TRBJ2-6; CDR3 DNA: TGTGCCAGCAGTGACAGGCCAAGAGCCAACGTCCTGACTTTC; CDR3 protein: CASSDRPRANVLTF
D gene: TRBD1; clone size: -; V gene: TRBV30; J gene: TRBJ1-2; CDR3 DNA: TGTGCCTGTCCCTCCCCCAGCAGGGGGTACGGCTACACCTTC; CDR3 protein: CACPSPSRGYGYTF
D gene: TRBD1; clone size: -; V gene: TRBV24-1; J gene: TRBJ1-2; CDR3 DNA: TGTGCCACCAGTGCCCGGGACAGCGCTTATGGCTACACCTTC; CDR3 protein: CATSARDSAYGYTF
D gene: TRBD1; clone size: once; V gene: TRBV2; J gene: TRBJ1-5; CDR3 DNA: TGTGCCAGCAGCGCGACAGGGGATCGAAGCAATCAGCCCCAGCATTTT; CDR3 protein: CASSATGDRSNQPQHF
D gene: -; clone size: -; V gene: TRBV18; J gene: TRBJ1-4; CDR3 DNA: TGTGCCAGCTCACCATATGACAGCCCTAAAAAACTGTTTTTT; CDR3 protein: CASSPYDSPKKLFF
D gene: -; clone size: -; V gene: TRBV19; J gene: TRBJ2-1; CDR3 DNA: TGTGCCAGTAGTATGGGGCATGAGCAGTTCTTC; CDR3 protein: CASSMGHEQFF
D gene: -; clone size: -; V gene: TRBV11-2; J gene: TRBJ2-1; CDR3 DNA: TGTGCCAGCACCACCCGACGGGGGTCCTACAATGAGCAGTTCTTC; CDR3 protein: CASTTRRGSYNEQFF
D gene: -; clone size: -; V gene: TRBV7-2; J gene: TRBJ1-2; CDR3 DNA: TGTGCCAGCACCCCTTACCGGGACTATGGCTACACCTTC; CDR3 protein: CASTPYRDYGYTF
D gene: TRBD2; clone size: once; V gene: TRBV5-8; J gene: TRBJ2-3; CDR3 DNA: TGTGCCAGCAGCCACCAGCGGGGGAGACGCACAGATACGCAGTATTTT; CDR3 protein: CASSHQRGRRTDTQYF
D gene: TRBD2; clone size: -; V gene: TRBV2; J gene: TRBJ2-1; CDR3 DNA: TGTGCCAGCAGTGAAGCGCAAAGGGGACTAGCGGGGGTATTAAATCGCTCCTACAATGAGCAGTTCTTC; CDR3 protein: CASSEAQRGLAGVLNRSYNEQFF
D gene: TRBD2; clone size: once; V gene: TRBV5-1; J gene: TRBJ2-7; CDR3 DNA: TGCGCCAGCAGCTTGGGATTTAGCGGGGGGACCTACGAGCAGTACTTC; CDR3 protein: CASSLGFSGGTYEQYF
D gene: TRBD2; clone size: -; V gene: TRBV2; J gene: TRBJ2-1; CDR3 DNA: TGTGCCAGCAGTGAAAGCGGGGTCAATGAGCAGTTCTTC; CDR3 protein: CASSESGVNEQFF
D gene: -; clone size: once; V gene: TRBV6-5; J gene: TRBJ1-5; CDR3 DNA: TGCGGAATCGGGGGTAGCAATCAGCCCCAGCATTTT; CDR3 protein: CGIGGSNQPQHF
D gene: -; clone size: -; V gene: TRBV6-5; J gene: TRBJ1-1; CDR3 DNA: TGTGCCAGCAGGATTGACAGGGAAGCTTTCTTT; CDR3 protein: CASRIDREAFF
D gene: TRBD1; clone size: few; V gene: TRBV14; J gene: TRBJ2-7; CDR3 DNA: TGTGCCAGCAGCCCAACAGGGGCCCTATCCTACGAGCAGTACTTC; CDR3 protein: CASSPTGALSYEQYF
D gene: -; clone size: -; V gene: TRBV30; J gene: TRBJ2-2; CDR3 DNA: TGTGCCTGGAGGTGGAGATGGGACACCGGGGAGCTGTTTTTT; CDR3 protein: CAWRWRWDTGELFF
D gene: -; clone size: -; V gene: TRBV5-1; J gene: TRBJ2-1; CDR3 DNA: TGCGCCAGCAGCTTGGTTGTCGGGGGAACGAATGAGCAGTTCTTC; CDR3 protein: CASSLVVGGTNEQFF
D gene: TRBD1; clone size: -; V gene: TRBV2; J gene: TRBJ1-4; CDR3 DNA: TGTGCCAGCCAAATCGGACAGGGAATTAATGAAAAACTGTTTTTT; CDR3 protein: CASQIGQGINEKLFF
D gene: -; clone size: once; V gene: TRBV3-1/TRBV3-2; J gene: TRBJ2-2; CDR3 DNA: TGTGCCAGCAGCCAATGGACACAGCCGAACACCGGGGAGCTGTTTTTT; CDR3 protein: CASSQWTQPNTGELFF
D gene: -; clone size: once; V gene: TRBV10-3; J gene: TRBJ1-2; CDR3 DNA: TGTGCCATCAGTGGAGGGAGGGACTATGGCTACACCTTC; CDR3 protein: CAISGGRDYGYTF
D gene: -; clone size: -; V gene: TRBV7-2; J gene: TRBJ2-6; CDR3 DNA: TGTGCCAGCAGCTTAGTTGGAGGGGGCGCTGGGGCCAACGTCCTGACTTTC; CDR3 protein: CASSLVGGGAGANVLTF
D gene: TRBD2; clone size: -; V gene: TRBV11-2; J gene: TRBJ2-7; CDR3 DNA: TGTGCCAGCAGCTTCGCGCTAGTGGGGGGGTCGTCCTACGAGCAGTACTTC; CDR3 protein: CASSFALVGGSSYEQYF
D gene: -; clone size: -; V gene: TRBV21-1; J gene: TRBJ1-4; CDR3 DNA: TGTGCCAGCAGCAACCTCTCAGACAGGGGGTATTGGGCAACTAATGAAAAACTGTTTTTT; CDR3 protein: CASSNLSDRGYWATNEKLFF
D gene: TRBD1; clone size: once; V gene: TRBV19; J gene: TRBJ1-4; CDR3 DNA: TGTGCCAGTAGGCCCAAATGGACAGGGGCCCGACGCGGTGAAAAACTGTTTTTT; CDR3 protein: CASRPKWTGARRGEKLFF
D gene: -; clone size: -; V gene: TRBV27; J gene: TRBJ1-6; CDR3 DNA: TGTGCCAGCAACCGTCGGGGGGATAATTCACCCCTCCACTTT; CDR3 protein: CASNRRGDNSPLHF
D gene: TRBD1; clone size: -; V gene: TRBV5-4; J gene: TRBJ2-1; CDR3 DNA: TGTGCCAGCAGAGGGGGCAGCTCCTACAATGAGCAGTTCTTC; CDR3 protein: CASRGGSSYNEQFF